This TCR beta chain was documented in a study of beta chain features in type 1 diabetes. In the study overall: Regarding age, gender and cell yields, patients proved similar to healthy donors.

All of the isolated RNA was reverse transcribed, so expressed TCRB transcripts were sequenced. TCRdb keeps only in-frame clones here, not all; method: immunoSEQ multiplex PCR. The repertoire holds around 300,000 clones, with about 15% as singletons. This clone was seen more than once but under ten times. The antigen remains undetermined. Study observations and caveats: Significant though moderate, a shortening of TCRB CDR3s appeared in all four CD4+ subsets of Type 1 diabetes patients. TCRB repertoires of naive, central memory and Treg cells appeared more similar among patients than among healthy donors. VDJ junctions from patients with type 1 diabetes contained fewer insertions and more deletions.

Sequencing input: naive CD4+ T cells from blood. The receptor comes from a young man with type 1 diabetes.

CDR3 bases: TGCAGCGTTGTCGGCGGGCAAACGAACACCGGGGAGCTGTTTTTT. It translates to CSVVGGQTNTGELFF. The V gene is TRBV29-1, the J gene TRBJ2-2, with a tentative D call TRBD2 (5 bases). From germline, CDR1 is SQVTM and CDR2 ANQGSEA. The CDR3 runs 15 residues. With 4 bases removed from V and 0 bases from J, the gap between germline ends came to 12 bases.